The 13 T cell receptor beta chains listed next were all sequenced from one sample in a study of cytomegalovirus exposure and HLA in healthy donors. 60 Vbeta and 13 Jbeta primers were used in PCR. Profiling relied on immunoSEQ multiplex PCR, and the TCRdb table lists in-frame clones only, not all of them. This sample has about 110,000 clones, with approximately 69% found just once. The sample was PBMCs. Receptors were obtained from a man in his thirties or forties in good health and CMV-seronegative.

This sequence joins TRBV5-6 and TRBJ2-6; D is uncertain. Germline loops: CDR1 SGHDT, CDR2 YYEEEE. With 0 bases removed from V and 0 bases from J, the gap between germline ends came to 4 bases. This CDR3 contains 15 residues. CDR3 residues: CASSLGSSGANVLTF. The CDR3 nucleotides are TGTGCCAGCAGCTTGGGCAGCTCTGGGGCCAACGTCCTGACTTTC. Supplemented by reference TRBV5-6 and TRBJ2-6, the full variable domain reads DAGVTQSPTHLIKTRGQQVTLRCSPKSGHDTVSWYQQALGQGPQFIFQYYEEEERQRGNFPDRFSGHQFPNYSSELNVNALLLGDSALYLCASSLGSSGANVLTFGAGSRLTVL.

This chain links TRBV7-2 with TRBJ2-3; tentatively, D is TRBD1 (5 bases). This CDR3 has 17 amino acids. Trimming left V 1 base short and J 2 bases short, with 16 bases between. The V gene's germline CDR1 is SGHTA and CDR2 FQGNSA. CDR3 in DNA: TGTGCCAGCAGCTTAGGCGTTGGGCAGGGCCCCACAGATACGCAGTATTTT. Translating it yields CASSLGVGQGPTDTQYF.

The chain links TRBV19 to TRBJ2-7; no reliable D call. The CDR3 is 12 amino acids. V lost 8 bases, J lost 2 bases, and 10 bases lay in between. The germline CDR1 and CDR2 sequences are LNHDA and SQIVND (reference sequence). This CDR3 reads CASRSRTYEQYF. The CDR3 DNA is TGTGCCAGTCGCTCGCGGACCTACGAGCAGTACTTC.

The rearrangement links TRBV4-3 to TRBJ2-1, with TRBD1 as a possible D gene (6 bases). CDR1 and CDR2 (germline): LGHNA, YSLEER. With 1 base removed from V and 9 bases from J, the gap between germline ends came to 13 bases. The CDR3 totals 14 residues. CDR3 DNA: TGCGCCAGCAGCCAAGCCCTTATAGGGGGTGAGCAGTTCTTC. As protein: CASSQALIGGEQFF.

This clone was observed a handful of times. The rearrangement uses TRBV4-3 and TRBJ2-7, with TRBD2 matching 10 bases. The CDR3 is made up of 15 amino acids. The V gene's germline CDR1 is LGHNA and CDR2 YSLEER. Trimming took 2 bases from V and 2 from J; bases not matched to a gene: 3. The CDR3 here is CASSQRAGGPYEQYF. The CDR3 nucleotides are TGCGCCAGCAGCCAAAGAGCGGGAGGGCCCTACGAGCAGTACTTC.

This rearrangement joins TRBV7-8 to TRBJ2-5; 12 nucleotides match TRBD2. The CDR3 sequence is 17 residues long. V shed 3 bases, J shed 11 bases, and the junction held 16 bases outside the gene matches. Looked up from germline, CDR1 is SGHVS and CDR2 is FQNEAQ. CDR3 residues: CASSFLPTSGRFEEQYF. The CDR3 bases are TGTGCCAGCAGCTTCCTTCCGACTAGCGGGAGATTTGAAGAGCAGTACTTC.

This chain links TRBV2 with TRBJ1-4; a weak D match, TRBD1 (5 bases). Trimming took 5 bases from V and 7 from J, leaving 14 bases between them. The germline V gene has CDR1 SNHLY and CDR2 FYNNEI. CDR3 size: 14 residues. The CDR3 spells CASSRALRGEKLFF. Written as DNA, the CDR3 is TGTGCCAGCAGTCGGGCCTTAAGGGGTGAAAAACTGTTTTTT.

The chain is built from TRBV12-5 and TRBJ2-2; 8 bases are a match to TRBD1. The length of the CDR3 is 17 residues. Trimming took 0 bases from V and 8 from J; bases not matched to a gene: 11. Germline-derived CDR1 and CDR2 are LGHNT and FRNRAP. The CDR3 nucleotides are TGTGCTAGTGGTTTGGTACCGAGGACAGGGATGTTGGGGGAGCTGTTTTTT. Amino acids: CASGLVPRTGMLGELFF.

The CDR3 region is CASSLTLTGRSEQYF. CDR3 sequence (DNA): TGTGCCAGCAGCTTAACGTTGACAGGTCGGAGCGAGCAGTACTTC. The rearrangement links TRBV7-3 to TRBJ2-5; tentative D call: TRBD1 (6 bases). TRBJ2-7 matches the DNA end more closely, so the J call is doubtful. Germline V gene data show CDR1 as SGHTA and CDR2 as FQGTGA. The CDR3 is 15 amino acids.

The chain joins TRBV29-1 to TRBJ1-2; TRBD1 agrees at 12 bases. The CDR3 has 16 amino acids. Trimming at V came to 2 bases and at J to 0 bases, leaving 4 bases not matched to a gene. Germline V CDR1 and CDR2: SQVTM, ANQGSEA. CDR3: CSVEKGQGATNYGYTF. The DNA of the CDR3 is TGCAGCGTTGAAAAGGGACAGGGGGCTACTAACTATGGCTACACCTTC.

Comment on this clone: One junction end disagrees with the germline gene, perhaps due to a read error. J is TRBJ2-5 and V is TRBV9, with 12 bases fitting TRBD2. The CDR3 is made up of 15 amino acids. Germline-derived CDR1 and CDR2 are SGDLS and YYNGEE. As DNA, the CDR3 is TGTGCCAGCAGCGTAGTTTCTAGCGGGGGGGAGACCCAGCACTTC. Translation gives CASSVVSSGGETQHF.

The V gene is TRBV5-1, the J gene TRBJ2-1; 7 bases fit TRBD1. The CDR3 contains 18 residues. Germline loops: CDR1 SGHRS, CDR2 YFSETQ. The J segment lost 3 bases and the V segment lost 0 bases, leaving 12 bases of the junction unmatched. The CDR3 loop is CASSLGFGRTGDYNEQFF. For the CDR3, the DNA is TGCGCCAGCAGCTTGGGGTTTGGAAGGACAGGCGACTACAATGAGCAGTTCTTC.

The chain links TRBV18 to TRBJ1-3; the D gene is possibly TRBD1 (5 bases). The ends were cut back, 0 bases at V and 3 bases at J, with 9 bases in the middle. Germline V gene lookup returns CDR1 KGHSH and CDR2 LQKENI. CDR3 length: 15 amino acids. The chain's CDR3 is CASSPPGGVGNTIYF. CDR3 sequence (DNA): TGTGCCAGCTCACCACCCGGAGGGGTTGGAAACACCATATATTTT.